This passage covers 20 T cell receptor beta chains from one sample sequenced in a study of neoadjuvant nivolumab and ipilimumab in lung cancer (dated by TCRdb to the early 2020s). The sample's time point label, in plain terms: at surgical resection after neoadjuvant nivolumab +/- ipilimumab. Library preparation used the immunoSEQ multiplex PCR assay. TCRdb re-hosts the immuneACCESS table, in-frame sequences only. Its copies lack some clones; in the studies checked, an unresolved V gene accounts for under half of them, and the cause for the rest is not known. This sample holds about 7,300 clones; around 83% were observed only once. The ten largest clones represent approximately 6.2% of the sample. The source was tumor tissue, collected after neoadjuvant nivolumab, alone or with ipilimumab, at or shortly before surgery. These receptors all come from an adult with non-small cell lung cancer.

CDR3 protein: CASSRQGWNSPLHF. CDR3 bases: TGTGCCAGCAGCCGACAGGGCTGGAATTCACCCCTCCACTTT. The chain couples TRBV5-6 to TRBJ1-6, with 7 bases fitting TRBD1. Trimming removed 4 bases from V and 7 bases from J; junction bases left unmatched: 5. The CDR3 loop spans 14 amino acids. Germline assignment: CDR1 SGHDT and CDR2 YYEEEE.

CDR3 DNA sequence: TGTGCCAGCAGCCCTGGAATAGGTGCAGGCCGGGACACTGAAGCTTTCTTT. This encodes CASSPGIGAGRDTEAFF. V and J are TRBV5-4 and TRBJ1-1; D unresolved. Per germline, CDR1 SGHNT and CDR2 YYREEE (reference sequence). V lost 4 bases and J lost 3, with 22 bases in between. The CDR3 is 17 amino acids.

This sequence joins TRBV5-1 and TRBJ1-1, with 7 bases that match TRBD1. CDR3 length equals 16 residues. Germline V gives CDR1 SGHRS, CDR2 YFSETQ. V dropped 5 bases and J dropped 0; count of bases not matched to a gene: 10. The CDR3 here is CASSIGTTGMNTEAFF. The CDR3, as DNA: TGCGCCAGCAGTATTGGGACGACAGGGATGAACACTGAAGCTTTCTTT. Using reference TRBV5-1 and TRBJ1-1 for the parts outside the CDR3, the full variable domain is KAGVTQTPRYLIKTRGQQVTLSCSPISGHRSVSWYQQTPGQGLQFLFEYFSETQRNKGNFPGRFSGRQFSNSRSEMNVSTLELGDSALYLCASSIGTTGMNTEAFFGQGTRLTVV.

The rearrangement joins TRBV7-9 to TRBJ2-7; a possible D gene is TRBD1 (5 bases). Germline loops: CDR1 SEHNR, CDR2 FQNEAQ (reference sequence). CDR3 length equals 12 residues. Deletions cut 4 bases from V and 6 bases from J, with 10 bases between. The CDR3 region has the DNA TGTGCCAGCAGCTCCCAGGGATTCGAGCAGTACTTC. Residues: CASSSQGFEQYF.

This clone has only a few counts. This sequence joins TRBV28 and TRBJ1-2; D perhaps matches TRBD1 (5 bases). The CDR3 loop spans 14 amino acids. Trimming took 4 bases from V and 8 from J, leaving 17 bases between them. CDR1 and CDR2 (germline): MDHEN, SYDVKM. The CDR3 protein is CASSSDGAGYGYTF. CDR3 in DNA: TGTGCCAGCAGTTCCGACGGGGCGGGATACGGCTACACCTTC.

The chain is built from TRBV5-5 and TRBJ2-5; 8 nucleotides agree with TRBD1. Per germline, CDR1 SGHKS and CDR2 YYEKEE (reference sequence). The V segment lost 0 bases and the J segment 5 bases; nucleotides outside the gene matches: 6. The CDR3 contains 15 residues. The CDR3 bases are TGTGCCAGCAGCTTGGTTGCGACAGGGGAGGAGACCCAGTACTTC. Translated, it gives CASSLVATGEETQYF.

This clone was observed once. This chain joins TRBV28 and TRBJ2-7; D gene ambiguous. CDR1 is MDHEN and CDR2 is SYDVKM in the germline V gene. CDR3 size: 13 residues. V dropped 6 bases and J dropped 3 bases, with 12 bases sitting between them. The CDR3 is CASSATSLYEQYF. As DNA, the CDR3 is TGTGCCAGCAGCGCAACCTCCCTCTACGAGCAGTACTTC.

V usage is TRBV30 and J usage is TRBJ1-4; the D is unclear. The germline CDR1 and CDR2 sequences are GTSNPN and SVGIG (reference sequence). Trimming stripped 2 bases from V and 0 bases from J, with 7 bases between. The CDR3 covers 14 residues. The CDR3 coding sequence is TGTGCCTGGAGTTTAACAGCAACTAATGAAAAACTGTTTTTT. This codes for CAWSLTATNEKLFF.

V is TRBV28 and J is TRBJ1-6, with a tentative D call TRBD1 (6 bases). The CDR3 has 18 residues. From germline, CDR1 is MDHEN and CDR2 SYDVKM. V lost 1 base and J lost 5, with 18 bases in between. As DNA, the CDR3 is TGTGCCAGCAGTTTATCTTGGTACAGGGAGGAAAATAATTCACCCCTCCACTTT. The encoded protein is CASSLSWYREENNSPLHF.

This CDR3 is CASSWDGSSYTF. For the CDR3, the DNA is TGCGCCAGCAGTTGGGATGGGTCCTCCTACACCTTC. This chain links TRBV5-1 with TRBJ1-2; D remains ambiguous. The V end lost 5 bases, the J end lost 10 bases, and 15 bases lay between the germline ends. Germline V gives CDR1 SGHRS, CDR2 YFSETQ. There are 12 residues in the CDR3.

V is TRBV5-4 and J is TRBJ2-3, with D possibly TRBD2 on 5 matching bases. The CDR3 consists of 13 residues. The ends were cut back, 4 bases at V and 1 base at J, with 7 bases in the middle. CDR1 is SGHNT, CDR2 YYREEE, per germline (reference sequence). DNA of the CDR3: TGTGCCAGCAGCCAGGAGGGCACAGATACGCAGTATTTT. This encodes CASSQEGTDTQYF.

The count of this clone is one. This chain joins TRBV9 and TRBJ1-2; TRBD1 matches at 8 bases. J was trimmed by 4 bases and V by 4 bases; bases with no gene match: 9. This CDR3 is built from 15 residues. CDR1 and CDR2 from the germline V gene are SGDLS and YYNGEE. CDR3 sequence: CASSKTGVGGYGYTF. DNA for the CDR3: TGTGCCAGCAGCAAGACAGGGGTCGGCGGCTATGGCTACACCTTC.

Only a few counts were recorded for this clone. The rearrangement uses TRBV5-6 and TRBJ2-5; TRBD2 agrees at 11 bases. The CDR3 runs to 17 residues. V shed 2 bases, J shed 4 bases, and the junction held 10 bases outside the gene matches. The germline V gene encodes CDR1 SGHDT and CDR2 YYEEEE. As DNA, the CDR3 is TGTGCCAGCAGCTTAGGGTCATTAGCGGGGGGGCGAGAGACCCAGTACTTC. Its translation: CASSLGSLAGGRETQYF.

This clone was detected once. The chain recombines TRBV7-2 with TRBJ1-1; possibly TRBD1 for D (5 bases). The V and J ends lost 0 bases and 3 bases respectively, with 11 bases between them. The CDR3 totals 15 residues. In germline, CDR1 is SGHTA, CDR2 FQGNSA. The CDR3 reads CASSLAGDWDTEAFF. The DNA for the CDR3 is TGTGCCAGCAGCTTAGCCGGGGACTGGGACACTGAAGCTTTCTTT.

The chain employs TRBV6-5 and TRBJ1-3, with 9 bases lining up with TRBD1. The CDR3 extends over 15 amino acids. Trimming removed 6 bases from V and 0 bases from J; junction bases left unmatched: 3. Germline CDR1 MNHEY, CDR2 SVGAGI. The CDR3, as DNA: TGTGCCAGCAGGAGGGACAGGGACTCTGGAAACACCATATATTTT. Protein product: CASRRDRDSGNTIYF.

The chain joins TRBV28 to TRBJ2-7; D possibly corresponds to TRBD1 (6 bases). Between the trimmed V and J ends, which lost 9 bases and 0 bases, there was a span of 12 bases. The CDR3 consists of 13 residues. Germline V gives CDR1 MDHEN, CDR2 SYDVKM. CDR3 sequence reads: CASTGHFSYEQYF. The DNA of the CDR3 is TGTGCCAGTACGGGACATTTCTCCTACGAGCAGTACTTC.

This chain joins TRBV9 and TRBJ1-1; D is unclear. The CDR3 length is 13 residues. The ends were cut back, 0 bases at V and 4 bases at J, with 7 bases in the middle. Germline V lookup: CDR1 SGDLS, CDR2 YYNGEE. The CDR3 region is CASSVVKGTEAFF. The DNA of the CDR3 is TGTGCCAGCAGCGTAGTTAAAGGCACTGAAGCTTTCTTT.

The J gene is TRBJ2-7, the V gene TRBV5-4, with 10 bases fitting TRBD1. V trimming: 2 bases; J trimming: 5 bases; junction bases outside the gene matches: 4. Germline V CDR1 and CDR2: SGHNT, YYREEE (reference sequence). CDR3 length: 14 residues. The CDR3 spells CASSFGTGVDEQYF. CDR3 DNA sequence: TGTGCCAGCAGCTTCGGGACAGGGGTCGACGAGCAGTACTTC.

The chain employs TRBV5-7 and TRBJ2-6; no clear D gene. TRBV5-7 belongs to the ORF category, with a function that is uncertain. The CDR3 has 19 amino acids. V lost 4 bases and J lost 0, with 20 bases in between. The CDR3 DNA reads as TGTGCCAGCAGCCCGGGCCTTTTCGGACGGAACTCTGGGGCCAACGTCCTGACTTTC. This codes for CASSPGLFGRNSGANVLTF.

The V gene is TRBV10-3, the J gene TRBJ1-2; D ambiguous. The CDR3 has 13 residues. Germline V gives CDR1 ENHRY, CDR2 SYGVKD. Trimming took off 2 bases at V and 10 bases at J, with 14 bases between the two ends. CDR3 coding DNA: TGTGCCATCAGTGAGGGGAGTCACAACTTCTACACCTTC. Translation gives CAISEGSHNFYTF.